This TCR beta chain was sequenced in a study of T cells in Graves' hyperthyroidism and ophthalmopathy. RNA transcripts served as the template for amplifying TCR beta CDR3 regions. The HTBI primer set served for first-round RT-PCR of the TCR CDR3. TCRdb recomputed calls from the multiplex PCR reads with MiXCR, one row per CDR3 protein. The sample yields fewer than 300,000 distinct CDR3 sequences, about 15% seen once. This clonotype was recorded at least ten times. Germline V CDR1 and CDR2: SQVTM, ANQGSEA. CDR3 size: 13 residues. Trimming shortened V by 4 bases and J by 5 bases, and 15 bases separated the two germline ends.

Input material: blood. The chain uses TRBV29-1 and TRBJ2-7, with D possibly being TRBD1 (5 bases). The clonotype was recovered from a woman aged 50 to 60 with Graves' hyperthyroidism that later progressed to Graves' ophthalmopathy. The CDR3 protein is CSVAAGQTNEQYF. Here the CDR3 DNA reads TGCAGCGTTGCCGCAGGACAAACCAACGAGCAGTACTTC.